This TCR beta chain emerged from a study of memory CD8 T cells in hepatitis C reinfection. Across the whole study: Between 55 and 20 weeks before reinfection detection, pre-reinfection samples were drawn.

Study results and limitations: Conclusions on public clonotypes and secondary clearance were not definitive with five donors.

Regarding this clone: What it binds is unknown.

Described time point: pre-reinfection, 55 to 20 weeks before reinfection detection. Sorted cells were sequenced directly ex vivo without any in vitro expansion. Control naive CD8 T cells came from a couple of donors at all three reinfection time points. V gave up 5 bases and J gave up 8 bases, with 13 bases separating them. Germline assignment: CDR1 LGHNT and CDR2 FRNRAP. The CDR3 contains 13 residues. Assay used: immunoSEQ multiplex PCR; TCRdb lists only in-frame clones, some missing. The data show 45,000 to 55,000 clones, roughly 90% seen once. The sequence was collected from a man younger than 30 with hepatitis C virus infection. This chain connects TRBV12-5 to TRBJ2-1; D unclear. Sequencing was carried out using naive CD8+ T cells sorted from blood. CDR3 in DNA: TGTGCTAGTGGTCCCTCGGGTCGTGATGAGCAGTTCTTC. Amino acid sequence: CASGPSGRDEQFF.